This TCR beta chain was documented in a study of blood T cell repertoires in COVID-19. Study overall: Sample material is recorded as cDNA or gDNA derived from T cells, B-cell-depleted T cells, or PBMCs.

The germline gives CDR1 MGHRA, CDR2 YSYEKL. The CDR3 is 16 residues long. The J segment lost 0 bases and the V segment lost 4 bases, leaving 5 bases of the junction unmatched. Per the authors' pipeline: Estimation of nucleated cell counts relied on the amplification of reference gene primers. Libraries were prepared by immunoSEQ multiplex PCR; TCRdb keeps only in-frame clonotypes and omits some of them. V and J calls and clone size come straight from that table; D and trimming were deduced from the DNA. This table holds some 210,000 clones, 80% found once. Source material: PBMCs or T cells enriched from blood (not recorded which). This receptor was taken from a man aged 25-40 years with acute COVID-19. This chain joins TRBV4-1 and TRBJ2-2; 7 bases match TRBD1. The CDR3 loop is CASSRSGTANTGELFF. The CDR3 nucleotides are TGCGCCAGCAGCCGATCCGGGACAGCGAACACCGGGGAGCTGTTTTTT.